The source of this T cell receptor (beta chain) is a study of blood T cell repertoires in COVID-19. Germline lookup yields CDR1 SGHNT and CDR2 YENEEA. The J segment lost 7 bases and the V segment lost 5 bases, leaving 16 bases of the junction unmatched. This CDR3 is built from 16 residues. Authors' data handling: How many nucleated cells were present was estimated from reference gene primer amplification. The method was immunoSEQ multiplex PCR; TCRdb's version includes in-frame clones alone and lacks a portion of them. That table is the source of V, J and clone size, and D and trimming were worked out from the DNA. The sample consists of about 140,000 clones, 86% of them appearing once.

Sequenced input: peripheral blood. The chain recombines TRBV11-3 with TRBJ2-7, with TRBD1 identical over 8 bases. The receptor's source is a woman between 55 and 75 years old with acute or convalescent COVID-19. The chain's CDR3 is CASSHPGQGPLGEQYF. Here the CDR3 DNA reads TGTGCCAGCAGCCATCCTGGACAGGGCCCTCTGGGGGAGCAGTACTTC.